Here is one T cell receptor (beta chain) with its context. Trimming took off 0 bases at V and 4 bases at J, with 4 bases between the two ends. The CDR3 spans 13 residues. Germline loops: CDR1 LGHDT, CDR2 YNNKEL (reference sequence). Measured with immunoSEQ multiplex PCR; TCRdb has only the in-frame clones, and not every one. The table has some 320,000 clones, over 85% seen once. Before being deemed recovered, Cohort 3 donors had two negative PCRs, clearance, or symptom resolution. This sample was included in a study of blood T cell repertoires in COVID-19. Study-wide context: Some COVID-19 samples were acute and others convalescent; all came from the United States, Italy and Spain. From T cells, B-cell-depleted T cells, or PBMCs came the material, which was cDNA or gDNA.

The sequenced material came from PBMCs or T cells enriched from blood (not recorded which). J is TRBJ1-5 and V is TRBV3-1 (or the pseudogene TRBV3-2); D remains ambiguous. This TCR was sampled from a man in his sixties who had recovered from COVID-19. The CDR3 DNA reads TGTGCCAGCAGCCAAGATATGAATCAGCCCCAGCATTTT. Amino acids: CASSQDMNQPQHF.